Sequencing of this TCR beta chain was carried out in a study of early T cells in non-severe SARS-CoV-2 infection. Study-wide background: Sequencing used unsorted whole-blood bulk RNA, so chains lack pairing.

In regard to this clonotype: Its antigen is unidentified.

Individual cDNA molecules were tagged with unique molecular identifiers. MiXCR, applied by TCRdb to the 5' RACE reads, yields one record per CDR3 protein. The table records about 84,000 distinct CDR3 sequences, around 10% of them present only once. Germline CDR1 reads GTSNPN; CDR2 reads SVGIG (reference sequence). The CDR3 covers 13 residues. V was pared by 0 bases and J by 3 bases, with 6 bases between. Findings of the study overall: The VDJdb matching leaned toward anti-spike CD8 responses and overlooked private and CD4 specificities.

V gene TRBV30 combines with J gene TRBJ1-5, with D uncertain. This sequence was found in an adult who was a healthcare worker with PCR-confirmed SARS-CoV-2 infection or an uninfected control (not recorded which). What was sequenced was whole blood. CDR3 amino acids: CAWSVGNNQPQHF. The CDR3 nucleotides are TGTGCCTGGAGTGTAGGAAACAATCAGCCCCAGCATTTT.